These 25 T cell receptor beta chains came from one sample sequenced in a study of cytotoxic CD8 clonotypes in ibrutinib-treated CLL. Sequenced by immunoSEQ multiplex PCR; TCRdb stores in-frame clones only, minus some. The table has about 310,000 clones, about 80% seen once. The sequenced sample was PBMCs, obtained before ibrutinib treatment. The source of these receptors is a human donor with chronic lymphocytic leukemia.

CDR3 sequence (DNA): TGTGCCAGCAGGAGGGACGCCGGGATATCCTATGGCTACACCTTC. Protein: CASRRDAGISYGYTF. V gene TRBV6-5 combines with J gene TRBJ1-2, with D perhaps matching TRBD1 (5 bases). This CDR3 comprises 15 residues. The ends were cut back, 6 bases at V and 4 bases at J, with 18 bases in the middle. The V gene's germline CDR1 is MNHEY and CDR2 SVGAGI.

The chain couples TRBV13 to TRBJ2-7; TRBD1 is a possible D gene (6 bases). Trimming shortened V by 5 bases and J by 9 bases, and 17 bases separated the two germline ends. The V gene's germline CDR1 is PRHDT and CDR2 FYEKMQ (reference sequence). The CDR3 is made up of 13 amino acids. For the CDR3, the DNA is TGTGCCAGCAGCCCCCCGGCAGGGGTCGTGCAGTACTTC. Protein: CASSPPAGVVQYF.

V is TRBV30 and J is TRBJ1-2; 8 nucleotides agree with TRBD1. V gave up 1 base and J gave up 8 bases; unmatched junction bases: 6. CDR3 length: 13 residues. CDR1 is GTSNPN and CDR2 is SVGIG in the germline V gene (reference sequence). This chain's CDR3 is CAWSDGQGFGYTF. CDR3 DNA sequence: TGTGCCTGGAGTGACGGACAGGGTTTCGGCTACACCTTC. Full variable domain (missing parts from reference TRBV30 and TRBJ1-2): SQTIHQWPATLVQPVGSPLSLECTVEGTSNPNLYWYRQAAGRGLQLLFYSVGIGQISSEVPQNLSASRPQDRQFILSSKKLLLSDSGFYLCAWSDGQGFGYTFGSGTRLTVV.

The chain combines TRBV15 with TRBJ1-2; no clear D gene. This CDR3 has 13 residues. Germline values: CDR1 LNHNV, CDR2 YYDKDF (reference sequence). Trimming removed 1 base at V and 8 bases at J, with 11 bases between. This CDR3 is CATSRVTKRGYTF. DNA of the CDR3: TGTGCCACCAGCAGAGTTACCAAGCGCGGCTACACCTTC.

This chain joins TRBV27 and TRBJ2-1, with D uncertain. This CDR3 has 15 amino acids. Germline CDR1 MNHEY, CDR2 SMNVEV (reference sequence). V lost 4 bases, J lost 0 bases, and 10 bases lay in between. Written as DNA, the CDR3 is TGTGCCAGCAGTTCCTCCAACAGCTCCTACAATGAGCAGTTCTTC. It encodes CASSSSNSSYNEQFF.

The table lists this clone with a few counts. V and J are TRBV7-2 and TRBJ1-4, with unresolved D. CDR1 SGHTA and CDR2 FQGNSA come from the germline V gene. Trimming removed 3 bases from V and 7 bases from J, with 12 bases in between. The CDR3 covers 14 residues. CDR3: CASSFSGVAEKLFF. The CDR3, as DNA: TGTGCCAGCAGCTTTAGTGGGGTGGCTGAAAAACTGTTTTTT.

The rearrangement joins TRBV19 to TRBJ2-7; TRBD2 agrees at 9 bases. The CDR3 runs 15 residues. After removal of 5 bases from V and 2 bases from J, the junction contained 7 bases not matched to a gene. From germline, CDR1 is LNHDA and CDR2 SQIVND (reference sequence). This chain's CDR3 is CASSFRLAATYEQYF. The CDR3, as DNA: TGTGCCAGTAGTTTCCGACTAGCGGCCACCTACGAGCAGTACTTC. Based on the CDR3 plus reference TRBV19 and TRBJ2-7, the full variable domain is DGGITQSPKYLFRKEGQNVTLSCEQNLNHDAMYWYRQDPGQGLRLIYYSQIVNDFQKGDIAEGYSVSREKKESFPLTVTSAQKNPTAFYLCASSFRLAATYEQYFGPGTRLTVT.

This chain uses TRBV29-1 with TRBJ2-1, with 7 bases matching TRBD2. Trimming cost V 3 bases and J 4 bases; bases outside gene matches: 6. The CDR3 consists of 14 residues. CDR1 and CDR2 (germline): SQVTM, ANQGSEA. The CDR3 DNA reads as TGCAGCGTTGATAGTGTCGGGAGGTACAATGAGCAGTTCTTC. This encodes CSVDSVGRYNEQFF.

The chain is built from TRBV9 and TRBJ2-7; 9 nucleotides line up with TRBD2. This CDR3 region has 14 residues. Germline V gives CDR1 SGDLS, CDR2 YYNGEE. With 5 bases clipped from V and 5 bases from J, the junction kept 8 bases outside the gene matches. The CDR3: CASSFSGRGNEQYF. CDR3 DNA sequence: TGTGCCAGCAGTTTTAGCGGGAGAGGCAACGAGCAGTACTTC.

The chain couples TRBV13 to TRBJ2-3, with D perhaps matching TRBD2 (6 bases). Per germline, CDR1 PRHDT and CDR2 FYEKMQ (reference sequence). The CDR3 totals 15 residues. Trimming removed 5 bases from V and 4 bases from J, with 16 bases in between. CDR3 sequence (DNA): TGTGCCAGCAGCCCGGTGGGGGGAAAGTCAGATACGCAGTATTTT. Amino acid sequence: CASSPVGGKSDTQYF.

The chain is built from TRBV2 and TRBJ1-2; the D is unclear. Trimming removed 3 bases at V and 4 bases at J, with 12 bases between. The CDR3 runs to 14 residues. Germline V gives CDR1 SNHLY, CDR2 FYNNEI. The DNA for the CDR3 is TGTGCCAGCAGTGAGTTAAGGCCACGCTATGGCTACACCTTC. This translates into CASSELRPRYGYTF.

The chain employs TRBV7-6 and TRBJ2-7, with 8 bases fitting TRBD1. Germline assignment: CDR1 SGHVS and CDR2 FNYEAQ. V was pared by 1 base and J by 2 bases, with 4 bases of the junction left unmatched. There are 15 residues in the CDR3. In nucleotides, the CDR3 is TGTGCCAGCAGCTTAGAACAGGGGGTAGCCTACGAGCAGTACTTC. Amino acids: CASSLEQGVAYEQYF.

V and J are TRBV7-6 and TRBJ2-7; TRBD1 matches 7 bases. V shed 3 bases and J 0 bases; nucleotides not matched to a gene: 5. The V gene's germline CDR1 is SGHVS and CDR2 FNYEAQ. The CDR3 extends over 15 amino acids. The CDR3 bases are TGTGCCAGCAGCTTTGGGACAGCAGTCTCCTACGAGCAGTACTTC. It encodes CASSFGTAVSYEQYF.

The sample holds one count of this clone. This chain joins TRBV27 and TRBJ2-3; D ambiguous. The CDR3 loop spans 16 amino acids. V lost 2 bases, J lost 0 bases, and 12 bases lay in between. Germline loops: CDR1 MNHEY, CDR2 SMNVEV (reference sequence). DNA of the CDR3: TGTGCCAGCAGTTTAATCCGGAACCCTAGCACAGATACGCAGTATTTT. This sequence encodes CASSLIRNPSTDTQYF.

The rearrangement joins TRBV28 to TRBJ1-4, with TRBD1 identical over 7 bases. This CDR3 is built from 14 residues. V was pared by 7 bases and J by 4 bases, with 6 bases of the junction left unmatched. Germline V lookup: CDR1 MDHEN, CDR2 SYDVKM. CDR3 DNA: TGTGCCAGCAAAACAGGGGAAGTTAATGAAAAACTGTTTTTT. Its translation: CASKTGEVNEKLFF.

The chain couples TRBV25-1 to TRBJ2-7; perhaps TRBD1 as D (5 bases). The V gene lost 1 base and the J gene lost 3 bases, with 10 bases spanning the gap. CDR3 length: 14 amino acids. Germline V lookup: CDR1 MGHDK, CDR2 SYGVNS. CDR3 nucleotides: TGTGCCAGCAGTGAATCCGACAGCCACTACGAGCAGTACTTC. Translating it yields CASSESDSHYEQYF.

The rearrangement joins TRBV18 to TRBJ1-2, with D maybe TRBD1 (5 bases). The V end lost 2 bases, the J end lost 5 bases, and 18 bases lay between the germline ends. The CDR3 loop spans 16 amino acids. Germline values: CDR1 KGHSH, CDR2 LQKENI. The CDR3 nucleotides read TGTGCCAGCTCACCAGGGGCGCGCTCATCCCAGTATGGCTACACCTTC. Translation: CASSPGARSSQYGYTF.

J is TRBJ1-1 and V is TRBV30, with a weak D call TRBD1 (6 bases). This CDR3 contains 12 residues. The germline V gene has CDR1 GTSNPN and CDR2 SVGIG (reference sequence). Between the trimmed V and J ends, which lost 8 bases and 2 bases, there was a span of 12 bases. CDR3 region: CALDRYNTEAFF. In DNA form, the CDR3 reads TGTGCCCTAGACAGGTACAACACTGAAGCTTTCTTT. Together with reference TRBV30 and TRBJ1-1, the CDR3 gives the full variable domain: SQTIHQWPATLVQPVGSPLSLECTVEGTSNPNLYWYRQAAGRGLQLLFYSVGIGQISSEVPQNLSASRPQDRQFILSSKKLLLSDSGFYLCALDRYNTEAFFGQGTRLTVV.

This rearrangement joins TRBV28 to TRBJ1-4, with D unresolved. CDR1 is MDHEN and CDR2 is SYDVKM in the germline V gene. Trimming pared 5 bases from V and 0 bases from J, leaving 19 bases between. The CDR3 contains 18 residues. CDR3 sequence reads: CASSSSGSATATNEKLFF. The DNA for the CDR3 is TGTGCCAGCAGTAGTTCCGGTTCGGCGACTGCAACTAATGAAAAACTGTTTTTT.

Points on this clone: The same CDR3 is also encoded by other DNA sequences in this sample. V usage is TRBV12-5 and J usage is TRBJ2-5; no reliable D call. This CDR3 is 13 amino acids long. The V and J ends lost 4 bases and 7 bases respectively, with 13 bases between them. The germline V gene has CDR1 LGHNT and CDR2 FRNRAP. DNA of the CDR3: TGTGCTAGTGGTTCCGGGTCTTCTTGGACCCAGTACTTC. Its translation is CASGSGSSWTQYF.

The V gene is TRBV30, the J gene TRBJ2-1; 11 positions agree with TRBD2. CDR3 size: 15 residues. After removal of 1 base from V and 4 bases from J, the junction contained 3 bases not matched to a gene. Germline loops: CDR1 GTSNPN, CDR2 SVGIG (reference sequence). The CDR3 DNA is TGTGCCTGGAGTGGCCTAGCGGGGGGATACAATGAGCAGTTCTTC. Protein product: CAWSGLAGGYNEQFF.

V gene TRBV7-8 combines with J gene TRBJ2-1, with 9 bases fitting TRBD2. The CDR3 runs 16 residues. Germline loops: CDR1 SGHVS, CDR2 FQNEAQ. Trimming took 2 bases from V and 1 from J; bases not matched to a gene: 3. This CDR3 reads CASSLMLAGSYNEQFF. For the CDR3, the DNA is TGTGCCAGCAGCTTAATGCTAGCGGGATCCTACAATGAGCAGTTCTTC.

This chain joins TRBV28 and TRBJ2-7, with 9 bases lining up with TRBD1. Germline CDR1 MDHEN, CDR2 SYDVKM. This CDR3 has 14 residues. J gave up 5 bases and V 6 bases, and 8 bases lay outside the gene matches. The CDR3 loop is CASREGQGKNEQYF. The CDR3 DNA is TGTGCCAGCAGGGAGGGACAGGGCAAGAACGAGCAGTACTTC.

The chain recombines TRBV27 with TRBJ2-5, with D uncertain. The CDR3 has 13 residues. Germline CDR1 reads MNHEY; CDR2 reads SMNVEV (reference sequence). V dropped 6 bases and J dropped 5 bases, with 13 bases sitting between them. CDR3 loop: CASRRLPSETQYF. Here the CDR3 DNA reads TGTGCCAGCAGACGACTTCCATCGGAGACCCAGTACTTC.

The chain joins TRBV7-3 to TRBJ2-2; 7 bases are a match to TRBD2. The CDR3 runs to 14 residues. J was trimmed by 1 base and V by 4 bases; bases with no gene match: 0. Germline assignment: CDR1 SGHTA and CDR2 FQGTGA. As DNA, the CDR3 is TGTGCCAGCAGCTCTAGCGGGAACACCGGGGAGCTGTTTTTT. Its translation: CASSSSGNTGELFF.